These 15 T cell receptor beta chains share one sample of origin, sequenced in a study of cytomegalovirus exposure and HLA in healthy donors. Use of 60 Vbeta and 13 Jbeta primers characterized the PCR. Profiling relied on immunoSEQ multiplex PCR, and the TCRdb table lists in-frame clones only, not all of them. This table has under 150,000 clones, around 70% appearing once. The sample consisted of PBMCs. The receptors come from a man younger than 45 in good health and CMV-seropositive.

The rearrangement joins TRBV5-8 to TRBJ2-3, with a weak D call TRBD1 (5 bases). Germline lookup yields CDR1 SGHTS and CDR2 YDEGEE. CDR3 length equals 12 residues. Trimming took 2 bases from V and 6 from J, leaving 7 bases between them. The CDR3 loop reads CASSFRADTQYF. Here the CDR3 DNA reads TGTGCCAGCAGCTTCAGGGCTGATACGCAGTATTTT.

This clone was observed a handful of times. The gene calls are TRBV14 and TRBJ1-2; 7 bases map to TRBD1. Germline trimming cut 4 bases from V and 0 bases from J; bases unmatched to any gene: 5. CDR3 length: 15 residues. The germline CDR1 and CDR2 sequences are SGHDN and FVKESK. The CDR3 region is CASSRGGVSNYGYTF. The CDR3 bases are TGTGCCAGCAGCCGAGGGGGCGTTTCTAACTATGGCTACACCTTC.

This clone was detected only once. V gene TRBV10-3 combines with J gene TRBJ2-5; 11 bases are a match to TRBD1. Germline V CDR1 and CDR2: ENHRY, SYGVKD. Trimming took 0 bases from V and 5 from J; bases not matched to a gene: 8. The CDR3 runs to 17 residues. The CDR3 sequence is CAISESPGQGAGETQYF. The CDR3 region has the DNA TGTGCCATCAGTGAGTCTCCCGGACAGGGGGCGGGGGAGACCCAGTACTTC.

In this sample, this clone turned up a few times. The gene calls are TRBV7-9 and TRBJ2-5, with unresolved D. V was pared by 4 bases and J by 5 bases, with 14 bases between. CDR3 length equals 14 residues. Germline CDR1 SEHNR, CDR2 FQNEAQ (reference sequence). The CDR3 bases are TGTGCCAGCAGCTCCCCCCCTGGGCGCGAGACCCAGTACTTC. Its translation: CASSSPPGRETQYF.

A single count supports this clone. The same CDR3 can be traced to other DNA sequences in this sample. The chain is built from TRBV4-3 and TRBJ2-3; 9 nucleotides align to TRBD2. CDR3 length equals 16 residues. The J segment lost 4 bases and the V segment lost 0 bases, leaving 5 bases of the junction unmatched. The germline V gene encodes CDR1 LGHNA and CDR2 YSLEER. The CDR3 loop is CASSQDVAGVPDTQYF. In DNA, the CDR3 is TGCGCCAGCAGCCAAGATGTAGCGGGAGTGCCAGATACGCAGTATTTT.

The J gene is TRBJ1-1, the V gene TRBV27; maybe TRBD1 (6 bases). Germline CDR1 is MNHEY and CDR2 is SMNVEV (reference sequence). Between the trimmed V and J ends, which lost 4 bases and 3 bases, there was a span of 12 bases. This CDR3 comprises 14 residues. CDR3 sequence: CASSSQGPYTEAFF. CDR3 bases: TGTGCCAGCAGTTCCCAGGGGCCCTACACTGAAGCTTTCTTT.

The CDR3 DNA is TGTGCCAGCAGCCGGAGGAACCCGGGACACAAAACCTACGAGCAGTACTTC. Protein sequence: CASSRRNPGHKTYEQYF. The chain is built from TRBV7-9 and TRBJ2-7, with a possible D match to TRBD1 (6 bases). Germline V gives CDR1 SEHNR, CDR2 FQNEAQ (reference sequence). The CDR3 is 17 amino acids. V dropped 5 bases and J dropped 2 bases, with 22 bases sitting between them.

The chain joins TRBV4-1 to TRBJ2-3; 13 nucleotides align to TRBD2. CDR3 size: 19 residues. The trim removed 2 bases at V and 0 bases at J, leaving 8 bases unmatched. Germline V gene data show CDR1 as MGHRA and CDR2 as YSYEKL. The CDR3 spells CASSQRLAGGLTSTDTQYF. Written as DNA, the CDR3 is TGCGCCAGCAGCCAACGACTAGCGGGAGGACTCACTAGCACAGATACGCAGTATTTT.

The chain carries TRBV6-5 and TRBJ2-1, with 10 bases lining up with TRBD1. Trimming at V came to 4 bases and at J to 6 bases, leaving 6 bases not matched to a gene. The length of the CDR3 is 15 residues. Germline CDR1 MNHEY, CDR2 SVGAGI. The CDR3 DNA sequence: TGTGCCAGCAGTTCCCGGGGACAGGGGTTCAATGAGCAGTTCTTC. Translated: CASSSRGQGFNEQFF.

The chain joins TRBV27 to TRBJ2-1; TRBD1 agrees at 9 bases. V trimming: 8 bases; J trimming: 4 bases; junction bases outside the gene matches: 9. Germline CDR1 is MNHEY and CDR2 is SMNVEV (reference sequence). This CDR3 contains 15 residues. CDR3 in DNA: TGTGCCAGCGGATGGAGGGACAGGGTGTACAATGAGCAGTTCTTC. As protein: CASGWRDRVYNEQFF.

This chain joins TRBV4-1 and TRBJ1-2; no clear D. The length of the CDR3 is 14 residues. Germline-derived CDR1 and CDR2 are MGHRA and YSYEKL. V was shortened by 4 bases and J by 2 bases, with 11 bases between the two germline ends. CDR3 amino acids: CASSPTGKNYGYTF. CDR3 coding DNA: TGCGCCAGCAGCCCCACGGGGAAGAACTATGGCTACACCTTC.

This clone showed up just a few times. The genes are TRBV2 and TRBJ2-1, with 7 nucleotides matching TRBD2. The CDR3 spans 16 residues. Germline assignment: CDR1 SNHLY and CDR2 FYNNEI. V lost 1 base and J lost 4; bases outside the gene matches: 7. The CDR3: CASSEVRLAVYNEQFF. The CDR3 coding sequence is TGTGCCAGCAGTGAAGTGAGGCTAGCGGTTTACAATGAGCAGTTCTTC.

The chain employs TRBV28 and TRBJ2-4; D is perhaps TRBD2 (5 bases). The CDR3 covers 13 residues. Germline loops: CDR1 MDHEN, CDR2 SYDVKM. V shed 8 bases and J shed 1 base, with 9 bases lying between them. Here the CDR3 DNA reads TGTGCCAGCGGAGGATGGGCCAAAAACATTCAGTACTTC. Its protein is CASGGWAKNIQYF. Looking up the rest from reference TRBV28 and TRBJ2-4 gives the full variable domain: DVKVTQSSRYLVKRTGEKVFLECVQDMDHENMFWYRQDPGLGLRLIYFSYDVKMKEKGDIPEGYSVSREKKERFSLILESASTNQTSMYLCASGGWAKNIQYFGAGTRLSVL.

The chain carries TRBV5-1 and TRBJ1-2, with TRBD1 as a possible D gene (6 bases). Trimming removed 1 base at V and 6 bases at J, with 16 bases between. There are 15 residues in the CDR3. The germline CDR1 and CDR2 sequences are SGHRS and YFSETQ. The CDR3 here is CASSLSGGRQDGYTF. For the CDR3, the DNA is TGCGCCAGCAGCTTGAGCGGTGGGAGACAGGATGGCTACACCTTC.

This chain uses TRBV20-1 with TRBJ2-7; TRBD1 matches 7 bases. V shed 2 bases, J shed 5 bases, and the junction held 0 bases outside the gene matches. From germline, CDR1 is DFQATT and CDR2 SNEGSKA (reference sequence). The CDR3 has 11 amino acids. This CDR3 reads CSARTGDEQYF. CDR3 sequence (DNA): TGCAGTGCTAGAACAGGGGACGAGCAGTACTTC.